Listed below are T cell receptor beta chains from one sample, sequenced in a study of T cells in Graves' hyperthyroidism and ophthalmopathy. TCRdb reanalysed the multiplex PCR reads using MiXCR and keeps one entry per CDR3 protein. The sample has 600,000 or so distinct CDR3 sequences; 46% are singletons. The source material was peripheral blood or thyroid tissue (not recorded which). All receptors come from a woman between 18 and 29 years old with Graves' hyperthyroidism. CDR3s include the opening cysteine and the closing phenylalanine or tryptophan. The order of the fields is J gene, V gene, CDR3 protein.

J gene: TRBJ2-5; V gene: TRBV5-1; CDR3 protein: CASSGTREKTQYF
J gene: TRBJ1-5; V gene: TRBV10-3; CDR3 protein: CASSYFAENQPQHF
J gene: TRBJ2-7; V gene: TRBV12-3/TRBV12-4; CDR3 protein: CASSLVQRSNEQYF
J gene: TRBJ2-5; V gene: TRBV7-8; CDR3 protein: CASSTNPGLAGAETQYF
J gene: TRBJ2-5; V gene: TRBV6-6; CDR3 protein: CASRPDREARKTQYF
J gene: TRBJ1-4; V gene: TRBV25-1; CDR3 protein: CASSYLKTDATNEKLFF
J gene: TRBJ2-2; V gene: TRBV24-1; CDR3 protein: CATSDWGGHTGELFF
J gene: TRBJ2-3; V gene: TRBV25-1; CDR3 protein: CASSETPEDTQYF
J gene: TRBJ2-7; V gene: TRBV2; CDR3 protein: CASKTQQRDEQYF
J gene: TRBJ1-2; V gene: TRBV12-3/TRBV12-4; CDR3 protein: CASSIGEVGYTF
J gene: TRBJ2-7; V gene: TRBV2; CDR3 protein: CASSQEIATSYEQYF
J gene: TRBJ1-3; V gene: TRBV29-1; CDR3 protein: CSVGYRTGSGNTIYF
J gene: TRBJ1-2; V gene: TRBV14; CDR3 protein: CASSQDIEGRGAKGYTF
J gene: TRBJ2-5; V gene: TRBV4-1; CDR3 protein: CASSQGGQGGETQYF
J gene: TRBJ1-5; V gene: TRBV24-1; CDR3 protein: CASGPTGVRQPQHF
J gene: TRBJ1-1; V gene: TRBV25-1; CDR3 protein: CASSKGAGGKNTEAFF
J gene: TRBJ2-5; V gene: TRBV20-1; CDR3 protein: CSAGGLAGLTTQETQYF
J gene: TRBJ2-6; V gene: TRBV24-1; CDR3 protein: CATSARGWGSGANVLTF
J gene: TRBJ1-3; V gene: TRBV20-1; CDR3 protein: CSARDVRGLMDTIYF
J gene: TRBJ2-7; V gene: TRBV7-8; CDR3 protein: CASRVRNEQYF
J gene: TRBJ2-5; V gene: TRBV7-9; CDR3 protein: CASSLRTGPIQETQYF
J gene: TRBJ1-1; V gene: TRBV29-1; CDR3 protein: CSRRDSYTEAFF
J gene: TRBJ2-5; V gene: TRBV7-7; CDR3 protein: CASSREGTGTQYF
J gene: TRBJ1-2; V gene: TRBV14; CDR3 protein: CASSQDNYGYTF
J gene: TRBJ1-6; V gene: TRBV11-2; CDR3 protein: CASSPHSPLHF
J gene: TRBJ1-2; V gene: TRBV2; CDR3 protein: CASLVAGLDGYTF
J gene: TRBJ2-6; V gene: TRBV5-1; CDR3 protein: CASSPGQETSGANVLTF
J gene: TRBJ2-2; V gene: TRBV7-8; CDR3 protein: CASRFPSRGPSNTGELFF
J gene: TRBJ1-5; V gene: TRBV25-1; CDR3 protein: CASSDFGEAQPQHF
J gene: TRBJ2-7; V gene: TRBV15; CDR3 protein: CATSREGVTTYEQYF
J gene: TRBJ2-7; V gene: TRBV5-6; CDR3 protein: CASTLAGLYEQYF
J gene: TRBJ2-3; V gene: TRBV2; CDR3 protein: CASSGRPAGVPDTQYF
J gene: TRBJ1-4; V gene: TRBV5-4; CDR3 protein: CASSLVGGATNEKLFF
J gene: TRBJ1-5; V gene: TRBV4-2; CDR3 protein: CASSQAGTTSNQPQHF
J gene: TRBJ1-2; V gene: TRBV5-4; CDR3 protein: CATWTSNYGYTF
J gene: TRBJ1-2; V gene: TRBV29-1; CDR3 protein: CSVKPGGYTF
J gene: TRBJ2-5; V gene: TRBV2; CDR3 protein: CASRRGQERETQYF